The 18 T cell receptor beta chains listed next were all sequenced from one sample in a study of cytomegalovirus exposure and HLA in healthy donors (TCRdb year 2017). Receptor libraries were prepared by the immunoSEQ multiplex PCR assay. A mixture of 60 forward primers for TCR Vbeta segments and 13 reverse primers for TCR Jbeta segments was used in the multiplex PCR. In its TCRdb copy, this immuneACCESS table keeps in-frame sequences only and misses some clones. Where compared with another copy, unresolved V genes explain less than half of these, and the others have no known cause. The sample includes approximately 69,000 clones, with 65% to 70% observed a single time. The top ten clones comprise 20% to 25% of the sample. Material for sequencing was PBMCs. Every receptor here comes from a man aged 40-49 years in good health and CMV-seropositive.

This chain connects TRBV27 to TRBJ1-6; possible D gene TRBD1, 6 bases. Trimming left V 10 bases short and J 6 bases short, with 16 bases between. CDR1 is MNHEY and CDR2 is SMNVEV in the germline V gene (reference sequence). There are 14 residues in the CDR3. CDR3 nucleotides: TGTGCCACAACCGGGACAAACTCTAATTCACCCCTCCACTTT. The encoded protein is CATTGTNSNSPLHF.

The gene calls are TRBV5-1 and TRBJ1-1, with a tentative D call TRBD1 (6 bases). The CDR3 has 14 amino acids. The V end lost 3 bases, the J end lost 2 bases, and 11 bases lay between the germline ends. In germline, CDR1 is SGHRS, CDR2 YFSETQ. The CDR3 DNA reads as TGCGCCAGCAGCTCACCACAGGGTAACACTGAAGCTTTCTTT. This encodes CASSSPQGNTEAFF.

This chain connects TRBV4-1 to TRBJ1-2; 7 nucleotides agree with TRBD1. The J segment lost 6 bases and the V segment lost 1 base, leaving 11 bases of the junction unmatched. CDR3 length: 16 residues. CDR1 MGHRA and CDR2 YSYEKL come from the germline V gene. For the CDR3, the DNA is TGCGCCAGCAGCCAAGTCGGAGGGGGCCTCAACCATGGCTACACCTTC. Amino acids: CASSQVGGGLNHGYTF.

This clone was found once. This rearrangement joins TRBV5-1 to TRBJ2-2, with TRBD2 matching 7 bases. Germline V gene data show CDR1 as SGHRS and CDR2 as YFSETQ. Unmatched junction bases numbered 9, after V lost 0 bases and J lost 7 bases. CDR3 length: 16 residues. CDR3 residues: CASSLAGGNGNGELFF. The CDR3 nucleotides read TGCGCCAGCAGCTTGGCCGGGGGGAACGGGAACGGGGAGCTGTTTTTT. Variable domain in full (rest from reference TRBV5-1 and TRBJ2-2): KAGVTQTPRYLIKTRGQQVTLSCSPISGHRSVSWYQQTPGQGLQFLFEYFSETQRNKGNFPGRFSGRQFSNSRSEMNVSTLELGDSALYLCASSLAGGNGNGELFFGEGSRLTVL.

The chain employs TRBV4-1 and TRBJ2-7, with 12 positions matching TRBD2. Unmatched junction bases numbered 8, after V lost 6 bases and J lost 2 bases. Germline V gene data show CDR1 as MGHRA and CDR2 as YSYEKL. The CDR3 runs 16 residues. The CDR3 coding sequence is TGCGCCAGCAGTCGTACTAGCGGGGGGATCGCCTACGAGCAGTACTTC. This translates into CASSRTSGGIAYEQYF.

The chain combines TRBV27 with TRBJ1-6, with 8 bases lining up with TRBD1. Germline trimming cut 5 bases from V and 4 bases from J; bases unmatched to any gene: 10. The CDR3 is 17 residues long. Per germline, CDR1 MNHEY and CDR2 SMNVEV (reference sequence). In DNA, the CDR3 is TGTGCCAGCAGTCTGTACAGGGGGATCTTATATAATTCACCCCTCCACTTT. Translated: CASSLYRGILYNSPLHF.

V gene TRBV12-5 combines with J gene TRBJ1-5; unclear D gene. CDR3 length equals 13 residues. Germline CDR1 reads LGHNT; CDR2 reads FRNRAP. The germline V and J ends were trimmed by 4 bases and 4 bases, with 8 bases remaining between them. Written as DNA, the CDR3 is TGTGCTAGTGGTTCCCGAGGGAATCAGCCCCAGCATTTT. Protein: CASGSRGNQPQHF.

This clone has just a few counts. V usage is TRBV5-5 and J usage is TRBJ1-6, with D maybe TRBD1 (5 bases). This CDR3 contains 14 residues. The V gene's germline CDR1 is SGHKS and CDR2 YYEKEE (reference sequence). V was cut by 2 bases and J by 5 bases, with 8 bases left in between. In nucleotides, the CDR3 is TGTGCCAGCAGCTTCACAGGCGATAATTCACCCCTCCACTTT. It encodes CASSFTGDNSPLHF.

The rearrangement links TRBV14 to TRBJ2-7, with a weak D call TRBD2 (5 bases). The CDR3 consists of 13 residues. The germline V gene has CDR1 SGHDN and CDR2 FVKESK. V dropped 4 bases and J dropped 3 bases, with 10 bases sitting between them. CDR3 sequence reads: CASSRGSYYEQYF. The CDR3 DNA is TGTGCCAGCAGCCGTGGGAGCTACTACGAGCAGTACTTC.

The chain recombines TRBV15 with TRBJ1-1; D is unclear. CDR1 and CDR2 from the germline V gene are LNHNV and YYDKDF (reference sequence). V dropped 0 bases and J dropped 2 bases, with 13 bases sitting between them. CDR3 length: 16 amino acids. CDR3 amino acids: CATSRDTIQVNTEAFF. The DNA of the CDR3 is TGTGCCACCAGCAGAGACACCATCCAGGTAAACACTGAAGCTTTCTTT. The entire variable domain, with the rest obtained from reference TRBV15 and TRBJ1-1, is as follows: DAMVIQNPRYQVTQFGKPVTLSCSQTLNHNVMYWYQQKSSQAPKLLFHYYDKDFNNEADTPDNFQSRRPNTSFCFLDIRSPGLGDTAMYLCATSRDTIQVNTEAFFGQGTRLTVV.

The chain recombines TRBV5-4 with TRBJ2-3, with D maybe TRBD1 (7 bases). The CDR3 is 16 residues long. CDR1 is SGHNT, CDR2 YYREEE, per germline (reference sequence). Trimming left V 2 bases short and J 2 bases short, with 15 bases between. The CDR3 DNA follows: TGTGCCAGCAGCTTAGGAGGGGGCCACTCCACAGATACGCAGTATTTT. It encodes CASSLGGGHSTDTQYF. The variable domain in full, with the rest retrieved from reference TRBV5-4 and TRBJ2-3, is ETGVTQSPTHLIKTRGQQVTLRCSSQSGHNTVSWYQQALGQGPQFIFQYYREEENGRGNFPPRFSGLQFPNYSSELNVNALELDDSALYLCASSLGGGHSTDTQYFGPGTRLTVL.

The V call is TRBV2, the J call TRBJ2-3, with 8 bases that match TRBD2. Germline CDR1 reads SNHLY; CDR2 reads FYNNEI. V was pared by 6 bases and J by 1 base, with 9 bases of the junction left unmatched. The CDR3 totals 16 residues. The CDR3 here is CASRAGYSGGTDTQYF. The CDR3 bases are TGTGCCAGCAGGGCCGGTTATAGCGGGGGCACAGATACGCAGTATTTT.

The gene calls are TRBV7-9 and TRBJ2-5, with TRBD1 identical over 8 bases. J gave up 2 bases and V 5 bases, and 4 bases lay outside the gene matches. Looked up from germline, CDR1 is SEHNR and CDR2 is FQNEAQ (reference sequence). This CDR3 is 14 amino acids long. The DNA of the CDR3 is TGTGCCAGCAGCCCCGGGACAGGTCAAGAGACCCAGTACTTC. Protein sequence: CASSPGTGQETQYF.

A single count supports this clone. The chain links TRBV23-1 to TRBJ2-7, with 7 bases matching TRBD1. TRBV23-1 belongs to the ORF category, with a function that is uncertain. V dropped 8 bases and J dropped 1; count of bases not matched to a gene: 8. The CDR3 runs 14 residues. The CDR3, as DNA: TGCGCCAGCCCTAAAGGGGGCTATTCCTACGAGCAGTACTTC. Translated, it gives CASPKGGYSYEQYF.

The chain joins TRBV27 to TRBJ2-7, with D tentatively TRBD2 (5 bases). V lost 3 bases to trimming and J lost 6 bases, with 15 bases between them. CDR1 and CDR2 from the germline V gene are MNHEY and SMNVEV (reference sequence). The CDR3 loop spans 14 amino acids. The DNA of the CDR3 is TGTGCCAGCAGTTTCGGAGGCGGGCGTGCCGAGCAGTACTTC. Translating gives CASSFGGGRAEQYF.

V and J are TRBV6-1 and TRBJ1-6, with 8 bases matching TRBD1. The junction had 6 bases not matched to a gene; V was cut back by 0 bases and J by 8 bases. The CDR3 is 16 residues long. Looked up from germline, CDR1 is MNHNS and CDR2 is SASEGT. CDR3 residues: CASSEAAGGRDSPLHF. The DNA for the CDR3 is TGTGCCAGCAGTGAAGCTGCAGGGGGCAGGGATTCACCCCTCCACTTT.

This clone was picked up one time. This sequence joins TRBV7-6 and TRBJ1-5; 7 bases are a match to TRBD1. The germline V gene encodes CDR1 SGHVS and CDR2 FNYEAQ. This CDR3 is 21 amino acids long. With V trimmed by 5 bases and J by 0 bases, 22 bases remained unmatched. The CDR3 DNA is TGTGCCAGCAGCCCCCTAAGACAGGGTATAGGAAATCGACTTAGCAATCAGCCCCAGCATTTT. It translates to CASSPLRQGIGNRLSNQPQHF.

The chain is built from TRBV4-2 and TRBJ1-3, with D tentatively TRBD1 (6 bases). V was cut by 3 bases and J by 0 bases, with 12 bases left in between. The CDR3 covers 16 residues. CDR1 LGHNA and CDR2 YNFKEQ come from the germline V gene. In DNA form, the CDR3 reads TGTGCCAGCAGCCACCTGTGGACAGACTCTGGAAACACCATATATTTT. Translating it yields CASSHLWTDSGNTIYF.